This passage covers 26 T cell receptor beta chains from one sample sequenced in a study of blood T cell repertoires in COVID-19 (dated by TCRdb to the early 2020s). Preparation of the library involved the immunoSEQ multiplex PCR assay. TCRdb re-hosts the immuneACCESS table, in-frame sequences only. Its copies lack some clones; in the studies checked, an unresolved V gene accounts for under half of them, and the cause for the rest is not known. Counted in this sample were approximately 480,000 clones; roughly nine tenths of them appeared once. The top ten hold 0.65% to 0.9% of the sample. Sequencing was carried out using PBMCs or T cells enriched from blood (not recorded which). The receptors come from a woman in her late teens or twenties who had recovered from COVID-19.

This chain joins TRBV29-1 and TRBJ1-2; D possibly corresponds to TRBD1 (5 bases). The germline V and J ends were trimmed by 5 bases and 5 bases, with 30 bases remaining between them. Germline V gene lookup returns CDR1 SQVTM and CDR2 ANQGSEA. This CDR3 has 18 amino acids. This chain's CDR3 is CSVLRRTYAQRQKYGYTF. Written as DNA, the CDR3 is TGCAGCGTTCTCCGAAGGACATACGCCCAACGCCAGAAGTATGGCTACACCTTC. The variable domain in full, with the rest retrieved from reference TRBV29-1 and TRBJ1-2, is SAVISQKPSRDICQRGTSLTIQCQVDSQVTMMFWYRQQPGQSLTLIATANQGSEATYESGFVIDKFPISRPNLTFSTLTVSNMSPEDSSIYLCSVLRRTYAQRQKYGYTFGSGTRLTVV.

This chain uses TRBV6-5 with TRBJ1-6; tentatively, D is TRBD1 (5 bases). The V end lost 0 bases, the J end lost 5 bases, and 8 bases lay between the germline ends. The CDR3 extends over 15 amino acids. Germline V lookup: CDR1 MNHEY, CDR2 SVGAGI. The CDR3 region is CASSYSGGDNSPLHF. Here the CDR3 DNA reads TGTGCCAGCAGTTACTCGGGGGGTGATAATTCACCCCTCCACTTT.

The chain links TRBV13 to TRBJ2-1; 9 bases agree with TRBD2. The CDR3 extends over 14 amino acids. Germline CDR1 is PRHDT and CDR2 is FYEKMQ (reference sequence). V dropped 10 bases and J dropped 7; count of bases not matched to a gene: 11. CDR3 protein: CATTPGLAQNEQFF. In DNA, the CDR3 is TGTGCCACCACACCGGGACTAGCTCAAAATGAGCAGTTCTTC.

The chain couples TRBV4-1 to TRBJ1-2; no clear D gene. Trimming pared 2 bases from V and 8 bases from J, leaving 21 bases between. CDR1 and CDR2 from the germline V gene are MGHRA and YSYEKL. This CDR3 has 16 residues. The CDR3 here is CASSQFSFDSEKGYTF. For the CDR3, the DNA is TGCGCCAGCAGCCAATTCTCCTTCGATAGTGAGAAGGGCTACACCTTC.

In DNA form, the CDR3 reads TGTGCCGGCTGCTCGGGGACCGGGACAGGGGTTCAGCCCCAGCATTTT. Its protein is CAGCSGTGTGVQPQHF. The rearrangement links TRBV28 to TRBJ1-5; 10 bases fit TRBD1. The germline V gene encodes CDR1 MDHEN and CDR2 SYDVKM. Unmatched junction bases numbered 16, after V lost 11 bases and J lost 6 bases. The CDR3 sequence is 16 residues long.

CDR3 in amino acids: CASRENSGTREKLFF. CDR3 DNA: TGTGCCAGCAGAGAGAATTCCGGGACTCGTGAAAAACTGTTTTTT. The rearrangement joins TRBV2 to TRBJ1-4; tentatively, D is TRBD1 (5 bases). Looked up from germline, CDR1 is SNHLY and CDR2 is FYNNEI. V was pared by 6 bases and J by 7 bases, with 18 bases between. The CDR3 is made up of 15 amino acids. Filled out from reference TRBV2 and TRBJ1-4, the complete variable domain reads EPEVTQTPSHQVTQMGQEVILRCVPISNHLYFYWYRQILGQKVEFLVSFYNNEISEKSEIFDDQFSVERPDGSNFTLKIRSTKLEDSAMYFCASRENSGTREKLFFGSGTQLSVL.

The rearrangement links TRBV4-1 to TRBJ2-1; D not resolved. Germline V gene lookup returns CDR1 MGHRA and CDR2 YSYEKL. V lost 3 bases and J lost 0, with 9 bases in between. The CDR3 has 15 residues. DNA of the CDR3: TGCGCCAGCAGCCATCGAGGTAACTCCTACAATGAGCAGTTCTTC. Its protein is CASSHRGNSYNEQFF.

The chain has TRBV15 and TRBJ1-5, with no clear D. The CDR3 contains 15 residues. Germline CDR1 is LNHNV and CDR2 is YYDKDF (reference sequence). The V end was cut by 0 bases, the J end by 5 bases, with 11 bases between. Written as DNA, the CDR3 is TGTGCCACCAGCAGAGATTTGGAGGGCTATCAGCCCCAGCATTTT. Protein sequence: CATSRDLEGYQPQHF.

CDR3 bases: TGCAGTGCTAGTGGCGGGCAGGGGCACGAGCAGTACTTC. The encoded protein is CSASGGQGHEQYF. This sequence joins TRBV20-1 and TRBJ2-7, with D perhaps matching TRBD1 (6 bases). The germline V gene encodes CDR1 DFQATT and CDR2 SNEGSKA (reference sequence). This CDR3 has 13 residues. V was clipped by 3 bases and J by 5 bases, with 14 bases between them.

V is TRBV7-8 and J is TRBJ2-7, with 8 bases aligning to TRBD2. Germline V gene lookup returns CDR1 SGHVS and CDR2 FQNEAQ. The CDR3 length is 16 residues. After removal of 5 bases from V and 2 bases from J, the junction contained 11 bases not matched to a gene. For the CDR3, the DNA is TGTGCCAGCAGCATCTCTTGGCGGGGGGCTACCTACGAGCAGTACTTC. Residues: CASSISWRGATYEQYF.

The chain recombines TRBV13 with TRBJ2-1; 7 bases agree with TRBD1. Germline CDR1 PRHDT, CDR2 FYEKMQ (reference sequence). With V trimmed by 2 bases and J by 8 bases, 6 bases remained unmatched. CDR3 length equals 14 residues. CDR3 sequence: CASSLRQGMDEQFF. CDR3 bases: TGTGCCAGCAGCTTACGACAGGGTATGGATGAGCAGTTCTTC.

The CDR3 here is CASSYGRGGGGGYTF. The CDR3 DNA sequence: TGTGCCAGCAGTTATGGGCGGGGAGGGGGAGGCGGCTACACCTTC. This chain connects TRBV6-5 to TRBJ1-2; D may be TRBD1 (6 bases). V gave up 3 bases and J gave up 8 bases, with 19 bases separating them. This CDR3 comprises 15 residues. Germline assignment: CDR1 MNHEY and CDR2 SVGAGI.

The V gene is TRBV25-1, the J gene TRBJ1-1; 7 positions agree with TRBD1. With 6 bases clipped from V and 4 bases from J, the junction kept 11 bases outside the gene matches. The CDR3 is 15 residues long. The V gene's germline CDR1 is MGHDK and CDR2 SYGVNS. CDR3 amino acids: CASSPTRGVGTEAFF. The CDR3 DNA sequence: TGTGCCAGCAGCCCCACCAGGGGGGTCGGCACTGAAGCTTTCTTT. Looking up the rest from reference TRBV25-1 and TRBJ1-1 gives the full variable domain: EADIYQTPRYLVIGTGKKITLECSQTMGHDKMYWYQQDPGMELHLIHYSYGVNSTEKGDLSSESTVSRIRTEHFPLTLESARPSHTSQYLCASSPTRGVGTEAFFGQGTRLTVV.

The J gene is TRBJ2-3, the V gene TRBV4-1; a weak D match, TRBD2 (6 bases). Trimming stripped 4 bases from V and 7 bases from J, with 18 bases between. CDR1 and CDR2 from the germline V gene are MGHRA and YSYEKL. There are 15 residues in the CDR3. The CDR3 DNA reads TGCGCCAGCAGCCCGTTAGGGCGGGGAAATTATACGCAGTATTTT. It codes for CASSPLGRGNYTQYF.

This clone was recorded only once. The CDR3 loop reads CASSPGTATSVPQHF. The DNA of the CDR3 is TGTGCCAGCAGCCCCGGGACAGCGACGTCGGTGCCCCAGCATTTT. The V call is TRBV7-9, the J call TRBJ1-5; 7 bases are shared with TRBD1. The CDR3 is 15 residues long. After removal of 5 bases from V and 9 bases from J, the junction contained 13 bases not matched to a gene. Germline CDR1 reads SEHNR; CDR2 reads FQNEAQ (reference sequence).

The rearrangement links TRBV2 to TRBJ2-7; D call uncertain. V was shortened by 8 bases and J by 7 bases, with 12 bases between the two germline ends. This CDR3 is 11 amino acids long. Germline assignment: CDR1 SNHLY and CDR2 FYNNEI. CDR3 DNA sequence: TGTGCCAGCTATTCCCCGCGGGAGCAGTACTTC. This encodes CASYSPREQYF.

CDR3 sequence reads: CASRGRGGKETQYF. CDR3 sequence (DNA): TGTGCCAGCAGGGGTAGGGGAGGGAAAGAGACCCAGTACTTC. The chain employs TRBV2 and TRBJ2-5; 7 nucleotides agree with TRBD2. Trimming removed 6 bases from V and 3 bases from J; junction bases left unmatched: 7. Germline V gene data show CDR1 as SNHLY and CDR2 as FYNNEI. The CDR3 consists of 14 residues.

The chain has TRBV7-2 and TRBJ2-3; maybe TRBD1 (6 bases). Germline V gene lookup returns CDR1 SGHTA and CDR2 FQGNSA. CDR3 size: 15 residues. Deletions cut 5 bases from V and 5 bases from J, with 17 bases between. The CDR3 spells CASSLNGQLGDTQYF. In DNA form, the CDR3 reads TGTGCCAGCAGCCTAAATGGACAGCTAGGAGATACGCAGTATTTT.

This clone was recorded only once. The genes are TRBV2 and TRBJ1-4; 8 nucleotides agree with TRBD1. Germline V gives CDR1 SNHLY, CDR2 FYNNEI. The CDR3 runs to 15 residues. V was pared by 3 bases and J by 9 bases, with 9 bases of the junction left unmatched. DNA of the CDR3: TGTGCCAGCAGTGACCACAGGGGGGAAGGGAAAAAACTGTTTTTT. Its protein is CASSDHRGEGKKLFF.

This clone came up a few times. This chain joins TRBV27 and TRBJ2-7; 8 positions match TRBD1. The CDR3 is 15 residues long. Per germline, CDR1 MNHEY and CDR2 SMNVEV (reference sequence). V trimming: 10 bases; J trimming: 2 bases; junction bases outside the gene matches: 13. The CDR3 region is CATKPDRGWAYEQYF. CDR3 nucleotides: TGTGCCACCAAACCTGACAGGGGATGGGCCTACGAGCAGTACTTC.

This rearrangement joins TRBV7-6 to TRBJ2-3; tentative D call: TRBD2 (5 bases). The CDR3 consists of 17 residues. The V end was cut by 1 base, the J end by 3 bases, with 17 bases between. The germline CDR1 and CDR2 sequences are SGHVS and FNYEAQ. This CDR3 is CASSLVNPAGGTDTQYF. The CDR3 nucleotides read TGTGCCAGCAGCTTAGTTAACCCCGCGGGTGGTACAGATACGCAGTATTTT.

This sequence joins TRBV30 and TRBJ2-7; D is unresolved. This CDR3 has 14 amino acids. V was shortened by 3 bases and J by 2 bases, with 14 bases between the two germline ends. Germline V gene lookup returns CDR1 GTSNPN and CDR2 SVGIG (reference sequence). The chain's CDR3 is CAWSPGSSAYEQYF. In nucleotides, the CDR3 is TGTGCCTGGAGCCCCGGGTCTTCGGCCTACGAGCAGTACTTC.

The gene calls are TRBV4-1 and TRBJ1-2, with D tentatively TRBD1 (6 bases). The CDR3 has 15 amino acids. V gave up 0 bases and J gave up 4 bases, with 12 bases separating them. From germline, CDR1 is MGHRA and CDR2 YSYEKL. The CDR3 DNA reads as TGCGCCAGCAGCCAAGAGGCCAGGGGCGGCTATGGCTACACCTTC. It codes for CASSQEARGGYGYTF.

The chain has TRBV15 and TRBJ2-6; D gene uncertain. Germline V gene data show CDR1 as LNHNV and CDR2 as YYDKDF (reference sequence). CDR3 length: 15 residues. V gave up 5 bases and J gave up 0 bases, with 8 bases separating them. The CDR3 bases are TGTGCCACCAGCCAGTTAAGCTCTGGGGCCAACGTCCTGACTTTC. The encoded protein is CATSQLSSGANVLTF.

The chain employs TRBV2 and TRBJ2-7; the match to TRBD1 covers 7 bases. CDR1 is SNHLY and CDR2 is FYNNEI in the germline V gene. The ends lost 5 bases at V and 5 bases at J; junction bases unmatched: 6. The CDR3 is made up of 13 amino acids. CDR3 coding DNA: TGTGCCAGCAGTATACAGGGGTACCACGAGCAGTACTTC. It is translated as CASSIQGYHEQYF.

V usage is TRBV28 and J usage is TRBJ2-7, with D maybe TRBD1 (5 bases). Germline lookup yields CDR1 MDHEN and CDR2 SYDVKM. The ends were cut back, 6 bases at V and 1 base at J, with 10 bases in the middle. CDR3 length: 13 residues. The CDR3 DNA follows: TGTGCCAGCAGCCCGACAGAATCCTACGAGCAGTACTTC. This codes for CASSPTESYEQYF.